This T cell receptor beta chain was identified in a study of cytomegalovirus exposure and HLA in healthy donors. Concerning this clone itself: Its antigen is not identified.

PCR involved 60 Vbeta and 13 Jbeta primers. Produced via immunoSEQ multiplex PCR; TCRdb's table is partial and in-frame only. The repertoire has roughly 120,000 clones, around 80% of them found once; the top ten carry 0.2% to 0.3%. Study results and limitations: Reportedly, a later analysis found an Asian-associated ancestry cluster had fewer N-insertions than the approximately 670-donor mean.

Germline-derived CDR1 and CDR2 are MNHNS and SASEGT. The CDR3 sequence is 16 residues long. With 2 bases removed from V and 0 bases from J, the gap between germline ends came to 11 bases. This rearrangement joins TRBV6-1 to TRBJ1-3; D unresolved. The sequencing input was PBMCs. The receptor was isolated from a man in his forties or fifties in good health and CMV-seronegative. This CDR3 is CASSEQERSSGNTIYF. CDR3 bases: TGTGCCAGCAGTGAACAGGAACGGTCCTCTGGAAACACCATATATTTT.